Listed below are T cell receptor beta chains from one sample, sequenced in a study of T-cell memory formation after mild COVID-19. MiXCR, applied by TCRdb to the 5' RACE reads, yields one record per CDR3 protein. Of around 320,000 distinct CDR3 sequences in the sample, around 30% were seen once. The specimen was PBMCs or a T cell subset sorted from them (not recorded which). These receptors all stem from an adult woman who had mild COVID-19 (a few samples of this study predate the infection). Cell type and time point are not known. Both conserved end residues are part of each CDR3. A D gene is named only where the DNA matches it firmly. Clone size, where shown, is once, few, many, or a class for clones that have expanded.

V,J,size,D,CDR3,DNA
TRBV5-4,TRBJ2-5,-,-,CASSPRTGRGETQYF,TGTGCCAGCAGCCCGAGGACAGGGAGGGGAGAGACCCAGTACTTC
TRBV12-3/TRBV12-4,TRBJ2-7,-,-,CASSLRGEYYEQYF,TGTGCCAGCAGTTTAAGAGGGGAGTATTACGAGCAGTACTTC
TRBV20-1,TRBJ1-1,few,-,CSAREGRTEAFF,TGCAGTGCGAGGGAGGGGCGAACTGAAGCTTTCTTT
TRBV29-1,TRBJ1-2,-,-,CSVERRNYGYTF,TGCAGCGTTGAGCGGCGGAACTATGGCTACACCTTC
TRBV15,TRBJ2-3,-,-,CATGTDTQYF,TGTGCCACCGGCACAGATACGCAGTATTTT
TRBV19,TRBJ1-1,-,-,CASSMLRGSTEAFF,TGTGCCAGTAGTATGCTCAGGGGAAGCACTGAAGCTTTCTTT
TRBV18,TRBJ1-1,-,TRBD1,CASSQPGQGSFF,TGTGCCAGCTCGCAGCCGGGACAGGGGTCTTTCTTT
TRBV29-1,TRBJ2-1,-,-,CSVGEFEQFF,TGCAGCGTTGGAGAGTTCGAGCAGTTCTTC
TRBV7-8,TRBJ1-1,few,-,CASSLYGTEAFF,TGTGCCAGCAGCTTATACGGCACTGAAGCTTTCTTT
TRBV14,TRBJ2-1,-,-,CASSQASNSNEQFF,TGTGCCAGCAGCCAAGCTTCGAACAGCAATGAGCAGTTCTTC
TRBV5-8,TRBJ2-7,few,TRBD1,CASSQDRGLREQYF,TGTGCCAGCAGCCAAGACAGGGGGCTCCGAGAGCAGTACTTC
TRBV7-2,TRBJ2-4,few,TRBD2,CASSLRGATKNIQYF,TGTGCCAGCAGCCTGCGGGGGGCGACCAAAAACATTCAGTACTTC
TRBV6-5,TRBJ2-3,few,-,CASSPRVLAGDTQYF,TGTGCCAGCAGTCCCCGGGTATTAGCTGGGGATACGCAGTATTTT
TRBV6-4,TRBJ2-2,many,-,CASSGQSTGELFF,TGTGCCAGCAGTGGACAGTCCACCGGGGAGCTGTTTTTT
TRBV7-9,TRBJ1-1,few,TRBD1,CASSSRQGVNTEAFF,TGTGCCAGCAGCTCCAGACAGGGAGTGAACACTGAAGCTTTCTTT
TRBV24-1,TRBJ2-1,few,-,CATSDLQNTVNEQFF,TGTGCCACCAGTGATTTGCAGAATACAGTAAATGAGCAGTTCTTC
TRBV29-1,TRBJ2-1,-,TRBD2,CSAGLAREQFF,TGCAGCGCTGGACTAGCCCGCGAGCAGTTCTTC
TRBV3-1,TRBJ1-2,-,-,CASSQTGTYGYTF,TGTGCCAGCAGCCAAACGGGGACGTATGGCTACACCTTC
TRBV29-1,TRBJ2-7,once,-,CSVEALTGPRSYEQYF,TGCAGCGTTGAAGCCTTGACAGGACCCCGCTCCTACGAGCAGTACTTC
TRBV11-2,TRBJ2-1,few,-,CATQFEGAGSHNEQFF,TGTGCCACCCAATTTGAGGGAGCCGGGTCCCACAATGAGCAGTTCTTC
TRBV12-3/TRBV12-4,TRBJ1-1,many,TRBD1,CASSPHRGGGTEAFF,TGTGCCAGCAGCCCCCACAGGGGAGGAGGCACTGAAGCTTTCTTT
TRBV19,TRBJ2-1,-,-,CASSIRVSRGEQFF,TGTGCCAGTAGTATCCGGGTGTCTCGGGGTGAGCAGTTCTTC
TRBV4-3,TRBJ2-1,few,-,CASSQDSLSYNEQFF,TGCGCCAGCAGCCAGGATAGCTTATCTTACAATGAGCAGTTCTTC
TRBV6-4,TRBJ2-2,few,-,CASSDGGNTGELFF,TGTGCCAGCAGTGACGGGGGGAACACCGGGGAGCTGTTTTTT
TRBV7-2,TRBJ1-5,once,-,CASSLSSFNNQPQHF,TGTGCCAGCAGCTTAAGCAGCTTCAACAATCAGCCCCAGCATTTT
TRBV20-1,TRBJ1-6,-,-,CSATRTYRGNSPLHF,TGCAGTGCTACCCGGACCTACCGGGGTAATTCACCCCTCCACTTT
TRBV4-1,TRBJ2-2,few,-,CASSQPHNTGELFF,TGCGCCAGCAGCCAACCTCATAACACCGGGGAGCTGTTTTTT
TRBV5-1,TRBJ2-5,-,TRBD2,CASSLRLAGGQETQYF,TGCGCCAGCAGCTTGCGACTAGCGGGGGGCCAAGAGACCCAGTACTTC
TRBV7-8,TRBJ2-5,-,TRBD2,CASSLGWEGLPKIQETQYF,TGTGCCAGCAGCTTAGGGTGGGAGGGACTACCAAAGATTCAAGAGACCCAGTACTTC
TRBV7-2,TRBJ2-7,many,-,CASSFDPDSYEQYF,TGTGCCAGCAGCTTCGATCCGGACTCCTACGAGCAGTACTTC